Listed here are 9 T cell receptor beta chains from one sample, sequenced in a study of blood T cell repertoires in COVID-19. Clones were read by immunoSEQ multiplex PCR, and TCRdb kept only the in-frame ones, dropping some. This sample yields a few hundred thousand clones, of which roughly 87% are seen a single time; 0.75% to 1% belongs to the top ten. The sequenced sample consisted of PBMCs or T cells enriched from blood (not recorded which). The receptors derive from a woman aged 25 to 39 who had recovered from COVID-19.

V is TRBV9 and J is TRBJ1-1; the D gene is possibly TRBD1 (5 bases). In germline, CDR1 is SGDLS, CDR2 YYNGEE. CDR3 length: 15 amino acids. Trimming removed 0 bases at V and 0 bases at J, with 9 bases between. Here the CDR3 DNA reads TGTGCCAGCAGCGTAGAGGGGAATATGAACACTGAAGCTTTCTTT. It translates to CASSVEGNMNTEAFF. Drawing the rest from reference TRBV9 and TRBJ1-1, the complete variable domain is DSGVTQTPKHLITATGQRVTLRCSPRSGDLSVYWYQQSLDQGLQFLIQYYNGEERAKGNILERFSAQQFPDLHSELNLSSLELGDSALYFCASSVEGNMNTEAFFGQGTRLTVV.

V and J are TRBV30 and TRBJ1-4; D call uncertain. The CDR3 spans 13 residues. The germline gives CDR1 GTSNPN, CDR2 SVGIG (reference sequence). V dropped 5 bases and J dropped 8 bases, with 15 bases sitting between them. Here the CDR3 DNA reads TGTGCCTGGGGAGGGCAGTTATACGAAAAACTGTTTTTT. Translated: CAWGGQLYEKLFF.

The chain couples TRBV19 to TRBJ1-2; tentative D call: TRBD1 (5 bases). The CDR3 totals 12 residues. Looked up from germline, CDR1 is LNHDA and CDR2 is SQIVND (reference sequence). V was pared by 5 bases and J by 4 bases, with 8 bases between. This chain's CDR3 is CASSAGGYGYTF. Written as DNA, the CDR3 is TGTGCCAGTAGTGCCGGGGGCTATGGCTACACCTTC.

To note about this clone: This CDR3 is also generated by other DNA sequences in the sample. The genes are TRBV28 and TRBJ1-5; D gene ambiguous. V gave up 2 bases and J gave up 6 bases, with 5 bases separating them. The germline V gene has CDR1 MDHEN and CDR2 SYDVKM. This CDR3 spans 12 amino acids. The CDR3, as DNA: TGTGCCAGCAGTTTAAGCGGTCAGCCCCAGCATTTT. The encoded protein is CASSLSGQPQHF.

The chain joins TRBV30 to TRBJ2-1, with TRBD2 matching 12 bases. V dropped 6 bases and J dropped 2; count of bases not matched to a gene: 8. This CDR3 has 16 amino acids. The V gene's germline CDR1 is GTSNPN and CDR2 SVGIG (reference sequence). CDR3 DNA: TGTGCCTGCTTATATCCTAGCGGGAGGGCCTACAATGAGCAGTTCTTC. It specifies CACLYPSGRAYNEQFF. Variable domain in full (rest from reference TRBV30 and TRBJ2-1): SQTIHQWPATLVQPVGSPLSLECTVEGTSNPNLYWYRQAAGRGLQLLFYSVGIGQISSEVPQNLSASRPQDRQFILSSKKLLLSDSGFYLCACLYPSGRAYNEQFFGPGTRLTVL.

The chain recombines TRBV19 with TRBJ2-3; D not certain. The CDR3 has 13 residues. Trimming shortened V by 2 bases and J by 4 bases, and 7 bases separated the two germline ends. Germline CDR1 and CDR2: LNHDA and SQIVND (reference sequence). CDR3: CASSINPSDTQYF. CDR3 coding DNA: TGTGCCAGTAGTATAAATCCATCAGATACGCAGTATTTT.

CDR3 amino acids: CASSLSSYEQYF. The CDR3 DNA reads TGTGCCAGCAGCCTGAGCTCCTACGAGCAGTACTTC. The V call is TRBV11-1, the J call TRBJ2-7; D is unresolved. The CDR3 totals 12 residues. Germline V gene lookup returns CDR1 SGHAT and CDR2 FQDESV (reference sequence). V lost 5 bases and J 0 bases, leaving 5 bases between the germline ends.

V gene TRBV6-5 combines with J gene TRBJ1-1; D is unclear. The V gene lost 5 bases and the J gene lost 10 bases, with 14 bases spanning the gap. The CDR3 length is 12 residues. Germline CDR1 and CDR2: MNHEY and SVGAGI. CDR3 nucleotides: TGTGCCAGCAGTCTCGATGGGCCCCGAGCTTTCTTT. It translates to CASSLDGPRAFF.

In DNA form, the CDR3 reads TGTGCCAGCAGCCAAGAGGGCTTATACATGAACACTGAAGCTTTCTTT. Its protein is CASSQEGLYMNTEAFF. The gene calls are TRBV3-1 (or the pseudogene TRBV3-2) and TRBJ1-1; unclear D gene. Per germline, CDR1 LGHDT and CDR2 YNNKEL (reference sequence). The CDR3 length is 16 residues. V was shortened by 0 bases and J by 0 bases, with 11 bases between the two germline ends.